The source of this TCR beta chain is a study of T cells in Graves' hyperthyroidism and ophthalmopathy. Newly diagnosed hyperthyroidism, duration under 2 months, in patients aged 18 to 65. This clonotype came up many times. Its target is not known. Study-wide points: The model identified upcoming ophthalmopathy a median about 6.5 months ahead of onset. Expanded thyroid clonotypes (above 0.001) were mostly also found in blood.

Amplified regions were TCR beta CDR3 sequences from RNA transcripts. Carried out on the TCR CDR3, a first-round RT-PCR used the HTBI primer set. TCRdb passed the multiplex PCR reads through MiXCR, listing each CDR3 protein once. The data show roughly 420,000 distinct CDR3 sequences, with roughly an eighth seen just once and 5% to 6% held by the top ten. V was clipped by 2 bases and J by 7 bases, with 9 bases between them. CDR3 size: 13 residues. Per the germline V gene, CDR1 is DFQATT and CDR2 is SNEGSKA (reference sequence). The V call is TRBV20-1, the J call TRBJ1-6, with unresolved D. The TCR comes from a woman between 18 and 30 years old with Graves' hyperthyroidism. Sequenced input: blood. CDR3 protein: CSARPNSNSPLHF. DNA for the CDR3: TGCAGTGCTAGACCCAACTCAAATTCACCCCTCCACTTT.